The 20 T cell receptor beta chains listed next were all sequenced from one sample in a study of vaccination and CD4 T cells after COVID-19. Their cognate antigens are unknown. The Oncomine TCR Beta short-read assay was applied to DNA of cultured CD4+ T cells. TCRdb re-called the PCR reads through MiXCR, storing one row per CDR3 protein. The repertoire holds about 14,000 distinct CDR3 sequences, with around 59% as singletons. Treatment here: roughly ten-day PBMC culture with coronavirus spike peptide pools or control peptides (ViraFEST assay). The material sequenced was CD4+ T cells from blood, cultured in vitro. Receptors were obtained from a human donor who had recovered from COVID-19.

V usage is TRBV6-1 and J usage is TRBJ1-1; no reliable D call. Germline-derived CDR1 and CDR2 are MNHNS and SASEGT. CDR3 length: 11 amino acids. The V end lost 10 bases, the J end lost 8 bases, and 14 bases lay between the germline ends. Here the CDR3 DNA reads TGTGCCACTACTACGACAAGAGAAGCTTTCTTT. Translated, it gives CATTTTREAFF.

This clonotype appeared a few times. This sequence joins TRBV7-2 and TRBJ1-1; 7 positions agree with TRBD1. V trimming: 10 bases; J trimming: 5 bases; junction bases outside the gene matches: 16. This CDR3 comprises 15 residues. The V gene's germline CDR1 is SGHTA and CDR2 FQGNSA. The CDR3 sequence is CATTPHRGGETEAFF. The CDR3 DNA reads as TGTGCCACCACTCCTCACAGGGGTGGAGAAACTGAAGCTTTCTTT.

This chain uses TRBV19 with TRBJ1-5; no clear D. The V gene lost 2 bases and the J gene lost 5 bases, with 4 bases spanning the gap. The CDR3 is made up of 12 amino acids. Germline CDR1 reads LNHDA; CDR2 reads SQIVND (reference sequence). CDR3 DNA sequence: TGTGCCAGTAGTATACCGGATCAGCCCCAGCATTTT. It codes for CASSIPDQPQHF.

J is TRBJ1-4 and V is TRBV20-1, with 8 bases lining up with TRBD1. Germline V gives CDR1 DFQATT, CDR2 SNEGSKA (reference sequence). This CDR3 has 12 residues. J gave up 8 bases and V 6 bases, and 5 bases lay outside the gene matches. This CDR3 is CSAYRGNEKLFF. The CDR3 DNA follows: TGCAGTGCCTACAGGGGGAACGAAAAACTGTTTTTT.

The V and J genes are TRBV10-3 and TRBJ1-1; possible D gene TRBD1, 5 bases. Germline CDR1 ENHRY, CDR2 SYGVKD. V shed 6 bases and J shed 1 base, with 12 bases lying between them. This CDR3 has 14 residues. This chain's CDR3 is CAIRAGTQNTEAFF. In nucleotides, the CDR3 is TGTGCCATCAGAGCCGGGACGCAGAACACTGAAGCTTTCTTT.

This sequence joins TRBV27 and TRBJ1-6; D remains unclear. The CDR3 consists of 15 residues. Germline-derived CDR1 and CDR2 are MNHEY and SMNVEV (reference sequence). Trimming cost V 3 bases and J 6 bases, with 12 bases left between them. The CDR3 DNA sequence: TGTGCCAGCAGTTTGACGGGAAGAGGTAATTCACCCCTCCACTTT. Protein: CASSLTGRGNSPLHF.

This chain uses TRBV20-1 with TRBJ1-3; D is undetermined. Trimming shortened V by 6 bases and J by 4 bases, and 19 bases separated the two germline ends. Germline CDR1 is DFQATT and CDR2 is SNEGSKA (reference sequence). This CDR3 has 15 amino acids. CDR3 DNA sequence: TGCAGTGCGTCCCTTAGCTTGGTTTCGGGAAACACCATATATTTT. This sequence encodes CSASLSLVSGNTIYF.

The chain employs TRBV20-1 and TRBJ1-6, with D tentatively TRBD1 (5 bases). CDR3 length: 13 residues. Trimming left V 0 bases short and J 6 bases short, with 6 bases between. Germline V lookup: CDR1 DFQATT, CDR2 SNEGSKA (reference sequence). CDR3 DNA: TGCAGTGCTAGAGAGACAGCTAATTCACCCCTCCACTTT. Its protein product is CSARETANSPLHF.

In its sample, this clonotype was seen once. J is TRBJ2-2 and V is TRBV7-3; D assignment may be TRBD1 or TRBD2 (6 bases each). Germline CDR1 reads SGHTA; CDR2 reads FQGTGA. V was shortened by 3 bases and J by 4 bases, with 12 bases between the two germline ends. CDR3 length equals 15 residues. The CDR3 loop is CASSLGGSGTGELFF. The DNA of the CDR3 is TGTGCCAGCAGCTTGGGGGGCAGCGGCACCGGGGAGCTGTTTTTT.

The chain joins TRBV28 to TRBJ1-6; D is undetermined. Trimming left V 5 bases short and J 9 bases short, with 11 bases between. CDR3 size: 13 residues. Germline CDR1 is MDHEN and CDR2 is SYDVKM. CDR3 protein: CASSPTLGSPLHF. CDR3 nucleotides: TGTGCCAGCAGTCCTACCCTCGGTTCACCCCTCCACTTT.

The chain carries TRBV7-2 and TRBJ1-6; 7 bases line up with TRBD1. CDR1 and CDR2 from the germline V gene are SGHTA and FQGNSA. V shed 7 bases and J 7 bases; nucleotides not matched to a gene: 7. There are 14 residues in the CDR3. In nucleotides, the CDR3 is TGTGCCAGCAAACCGACAGGGAGCAATTCACCCCTCCACTTT. Amino acid sequence: CASKPTGSNSPLHF.

This chain links TRBV11-2 with TRBJ2-3; possibly TRBD2 for D (6 bases). The germline V gene has CDR1 SGHAT and CDR2 FQNNGV. The CDR3 has 16 residues. V lost 4 bases, J lost 0 bases, and 14 bases lay in between. The CDR3 sequence is CASSYPGGTSTDTQYF. CDR3 nucleotide sequence: TGTGCCAGCAGCTACCCTGGCGGGACCAGCACAGATACGCAGTATTTT.

V is TRBV7-6 and J is TRBJ1-1; possible D gene TRBD1, 5 bases. The CDR3 spans 16 residues. Germline assignment: CDR1 SGHVS and CDR2 FNYEAQ. V dropped 5 bases and J dropped 4 bases, with 20 bases sitting between them. The chain's CDR3 is CASSERSGRGVTEAFF. For the CDR3, the DNA is TGTGCCAGCAGCGAGAGGTCAGGGAGGGGTGTCACTGAAGCTTTCTTT.

This clonotype was counted between two and nine times. CDR3 in amino acids: CSAAPSTDTQYF. The CDR3 DNA reads as TGCAGTGCTGCCCCTAGCACAGATACGCAGTATTTT. This chain uses TRBV20-1 with TRBJ2-3; no definite D call. The CDR3 extends over 12 amino acids. The germline gives CDR1 DFQATT, CDR2 SNEGSKA (reference sequence). With 5 bases removed from V and 0 bases from J, the gap between germline ends came to 6 bases.

The chain combines TRBV5-4 with TRBJ1-6, with 8 bases lining up with TRBD1. This CDR3 comprises 15 residues. CDR1 is SGHNT and CDR2 is YYREEE in the germline V gene (reference sequence). V trimming: 4 bases; J trimming: 8 bases; junction bases outside the gene matches: 8. For the CDR3, the DNA is TGTGCCAGCAGCCCGGGGACAGGAGAATATTCACCCCTCCACTTT. Protein: CASSPGTGEYSPLHF. Looking up the rest from reference TRBV5-4 and TRBJ1-6 gives the full variable domain: ETGVTQSPTHLIKTRGQQVTLRCSSQSGHNTVSWYQQALGQGPQFIFQYYREEENGRGNFPPRFSGLQFPNYSSELNVNALELDDSALYLCASSPGTGEYSPLHFGNGTRLTVT.

The chain links TRBV20-1 to TRBJ2-5, with 10 bases fitting TRBD2. The CDR3 covers 13 residues. Looked up from germline, CDR1 is DFQATT and CDR2 is SNEGSKA (reference sequence). J gave up 5 bases and V 2 bases, and 2 bases lay outside the gene matches. This CDR3 reads CSARLAGAETQYF. The CDR3 DNA follows: TGCAGTGCTAGACTAGCGGGGGCGGAGACCCAGTACTTC.

This rearrangement joins TRBV19 to TRBJ1-2; D perhaps matches TRBD1 (6 bases). There are 14 residues in the CDR3. V lost 3 bases and J 0 bases, leaving 8 bases between the germline ends. The germline gives CDR1 LNHDA, CDR2 SQIVND (reference sequence). CDR3 coding DNA: TGTGCCAGTAGTATGGACAGATCTAACTATGGCTACACCTTC. This encodes CASSMDRSNYGYTF. Combining the CDR3 with reference TRBV19 and TRBJ1-2 gives the whole variable domain DGGITQSPKYLFRKEGQNVTLSCEQNLNHDAMYWYRQDPGQGLRLIYYSQIVNDFQKGDIAEGYSVSREKKESFPLTVTSAQKNPTAFYLCASSMDRSNYGYTFGSGTRLTVV.

The chain employs TRBV10-1 and TRBJ1-1, with a tentative D call TRBD1 (5 bases). Per germline, CDR1 WNHNN and CDR2 SYGVQD (reference sequence). This CDR3 comprises 13 residues. The ends were cut back, 6 bases at V and 0 bases at J, with 8 bases in the middle. The DNA of the CDR3 is TGCGCCAGCAGGTCAGGGATGAACACTGAAGCTTTCTTT. Residues: CASRSGMNTEAFF.

This clonotype has just a few counts. The chain combines TRBV7-2 with TRBJ2-5; the match to TRBD2 covers 8 bases. The V segment lost 5 bases and the J segment 4 bases; nucleotides outside the gene matches: 6. CDR3 size: 14 residues. Germline assignment: CDR1 SGHTA and CDR2 FQGNSA. The DNA of the CDR3 is TGTGCCAGCAGCCGAGCGGGGGCGAGAGAGACCCAGTACTTC. As protein: CASSRAGARETQYF.

CDR3 protein: CASRQGLEKNTEAFF. The DNA of the CDR3 is TGTGCCAGCAGACAGGGGTTGGAGAAGAACACTGAAGCTTTCTTT. The rearrangement joins TRBV6-1 to TRBJ1-1; 7 bases are shared with TRBD1. CDR3 size: 15 residues. The ends lost 6 bases at V and 1 base at J; junction bases unmatched: 8. CDR1 and CDR2 from the germline V gene are MNHNS and SASEGT.